This TCR beta chain was sequenced in a study of post-analysis software for immune sequencing data. This clonotype was observed a few times. The antigen is not known. Each TCR beta cDNA library carried unique molecular identifiers. Yield was roughly 0.5 million cDNA molecules from approximately 0.91 to 9.4 million T cells. TCRdb recomputed calls from the PCR reads with MiXCR, one row per CDR3 protein. Of some 690,000 distinct CDR3 sequences listed, around 60% were seen once; the top ten hold about 11%. Regarding the study as a whole: A significant reduction in normalized Chao1 diversity was observed in multiple sclerosis patients versus controls. With F measure, samples from one preparation batch clustered together strongly.

Sequencing was performed on blood. The sequence was collected from a girl aged 2 to 10 with multiple sclerosis.

The CDR3 sequence: CASSLAVVGGGYTF. The CDR3 coding sequence is TGTGCCAGCAGCTTGGCCGTGGTTGGGGGTGGCTACACCTTC. This chain uses TRBV5-6 with TRBJ1-2; D perhaps matches TRBD1 (5 bases). The germline V gene encodes CDR1 SGHDT and CDR2 YYEEEE. CDR3 size: 14 residues. V gave up 0 bases and J gave up 7 bases, with 13 bases separating them.